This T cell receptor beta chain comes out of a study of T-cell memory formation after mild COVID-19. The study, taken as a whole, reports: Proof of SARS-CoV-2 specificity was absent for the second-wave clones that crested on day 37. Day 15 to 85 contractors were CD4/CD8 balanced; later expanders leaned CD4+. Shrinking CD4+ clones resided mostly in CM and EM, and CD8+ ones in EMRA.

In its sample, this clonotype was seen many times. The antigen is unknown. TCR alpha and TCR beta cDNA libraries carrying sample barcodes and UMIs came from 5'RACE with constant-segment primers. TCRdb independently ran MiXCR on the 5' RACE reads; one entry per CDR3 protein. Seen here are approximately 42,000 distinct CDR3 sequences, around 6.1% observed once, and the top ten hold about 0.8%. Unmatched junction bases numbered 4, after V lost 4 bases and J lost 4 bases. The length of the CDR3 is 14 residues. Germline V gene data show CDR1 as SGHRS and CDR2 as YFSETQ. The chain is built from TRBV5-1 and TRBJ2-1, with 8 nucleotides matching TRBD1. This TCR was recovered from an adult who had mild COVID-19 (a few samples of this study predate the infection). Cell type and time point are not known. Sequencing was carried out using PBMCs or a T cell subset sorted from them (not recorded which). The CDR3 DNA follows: TGCGCCAGCAGCGGGGGGACAGGTTACAATGAGCAGTTCTTC. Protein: CASSGGTGYNEQFF.